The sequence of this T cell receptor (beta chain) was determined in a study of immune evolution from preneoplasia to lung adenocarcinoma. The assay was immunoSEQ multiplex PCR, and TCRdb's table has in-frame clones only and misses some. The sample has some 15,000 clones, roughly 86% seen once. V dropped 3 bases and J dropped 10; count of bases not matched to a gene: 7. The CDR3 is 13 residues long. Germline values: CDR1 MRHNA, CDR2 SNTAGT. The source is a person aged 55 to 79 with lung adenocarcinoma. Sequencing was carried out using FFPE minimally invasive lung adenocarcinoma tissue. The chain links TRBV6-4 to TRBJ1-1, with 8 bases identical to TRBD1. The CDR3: CASSETLQGVAFF. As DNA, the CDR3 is TGTGCCAGCAGTGAAACACTACAGGGGGTAGCTTTCTTT.